One sample yielded the 32 T cell receptor beta chains listed below, sequenced in a study of blood T cell repertoires in COVID-19 (dated by TCRdb to the early 2020s). Receptor libraries were prepared by the immunoSEQ multiplex PCR assay. Held by TCRdb, this immuneACCESS table contains in-frame sequences only and omits some clones. Under half of the omission traces to an unresolved V gene where checked; the cause of the rest is unknown. This sample is represented by more than 150,000 clones; about 85% of them were singletons. The biggest ten clones account for 2% to 2.5% of the sample. Material for sequencing was PBMCs or T cells enriched from blood (not recorded which). These receptors were obtained from a woman between 25 and 40 years old who had recovered from COVID-19.

The CDR3 bases are TGTGCCAGCAGCTGGGGGGACAGGGCAGGGGATGAGCAGTTCTTC. This sequence encodes CASSWGDRAGDEQFF. This chain links TRBV5-4 with TRBJ2-1; 9 bases fit TRBD1. The CDR3 extends over 15 amino acids. Germline-derived CDR1 and CDR2 are SGHNT and YYREEE (reference sequence). Germline trimming cut 3 bases from V and 8 bases from J; bases unmatched to any gene: 9.

The count of this clone is one. J is TRBJ2-7 and V is TRBV19; weak D call: TRBD2 (6 bases). CDR3 length: 14 amino acids. Trimming took 4 bases from V and 2 from J, leaving 12 bases between them. Germline CDR1 and CDR2: LNHDA and SQIVND (reference sequence). CDR3 loop: CASSTRPGAYEQYF. The CDR3, as DNA: TGTGCCAGTAGTACCCGTCCGGGGGCCTACGAGCAGTACTTC. The full variable domain, in which reference TRBV19 and TRBJ2-7 provide the parts outside the CDR3, is DGGITQSPKYLFRKEGQNVTLSCEQNLNHDAMYWYRQDPGQGLRLIYYSQIVNDFQKGDIAEGYSVSREKKESFPLTVTSAQKNPTAFYLCASSTRPGAYEQYFGPGTRLTVT.

The rearrangement links TRBV4-1 to TRBJ2-3, with 10 nucleotides matching TRBD2. CDR1 and CDR2 from the germline V gene are MGHRA and YSYEKL. The V gene end was trimmed by 2 bases and the J gene end by 3 bases; junction bases not matched to a gene: 5. The CDR3 covers 16 residues. CDR3 residues: CASSQRTSGKTDTQYF. The CDR3 DNA reads as TGCGCCAGCAGCCAACGAACTAGCGGGAAGACAGATACGCAGTATTTT.

This clone was found once. CDR3 in DNA: TGCGCCAGCAGCGGGACAGGGGGCAACACCGGGGAGCTGTTTTTT. Residues: CASSGTGGNTGELFF. The rearrangement joins TRBV5-1 to TRBJ2-2; 12 bases agree with TRBD1. Germline V gene data show CDR1 as SGHRS and CDR2 as YFSETQ. The CDR3 is 15 residues long. After removal of 4 bases from V and 2 bases from J, the junction contained 0 bases not matched to a gene.

This clone was detected a few times. This chain joins TRBV12-3 or TRBV12-4 and TRBJ1-4; tentative D call: TRBD1 (5 bases). The CDR3 is 13 residues long. Between the trimmed V and J ends, which lost 5 bases and 8 bases, there was a span of 12 bases. In nucleotides, the CDR3 is TGTGCCAGCAGTCCGGGGGTTATGGAAAAACTGTTTTTT. It specifies CASSPGVMEKLFF.

The J gene is TRBJ1-1, the V gene TRBV7-9; tentatively, D is TRBD1 (6 bases). V was trimmed by 5 bases and J by 6 bases, leaving 19 bases between them. Germline V gene lookup returns CDR1 SEHNR and CDR2 FQNEAQ (reference sequence). This CDR3 has 15 residues. CDR3 nucleotides: TGTGCCAGCAGCCATATGACAGGAAGTGGCGCTGAAGCTTTCTTT. Amino acid sequence: CASSHMTGSGAEAFF.

In nucleotides, the CDR3 is TGTGCCAGTCGGGGACTAGCCTTGGGGGAGCAGTTCTTC. Translating gives CASRGLALGEQFF. The V call is TRBV19, the J call TRBJ2-1; the match to TRBD2 covers 9 bases. CDR1 and CDR2 from the germline V gene are LNHDA and SQIVND (reference sequence). V dropped 8 bases and J dropped 10; count of bases not matched to a gene: 9. The CDR3 has 13 residues.

CDR3 bases: TGTGCCAGCTCACCTTGGAGGACGGCTGCAACTAATGAAAAACTGTTTTTT. As protein: CASSPWRTAATNEKLFF. The rearrangement joins TRBV18 to TRBJ1-4; D call uncertain. Germline values: CDR1 KGHSH, CDR2 LQKENI. Trimming pared 3 bases from V and 0 bases from J, leaving 14 bases between. The CDR3 has 17 residues. The full variable domain, completed using reference TRBV18 and TRBJ1-4, is NAGVMQNPRHLVRRRGQEARLRCSPMKGHSHVYWYRQLPEEGLKFMVYLQKENIIDESGMPKERFSAEFPKEGPSILRIQQVVRGDSAAYFCASSPWRTAATNEKLFFGSGTQLSVL.

The table lists this clone with a few counts. The chain recombines TRBV28 with TRBJ1-2, with D hard to call. V gave up 10 bases and J gave up 6 bases, with 21 bases separating them. CDR1 and CDR2 (germline): MDHEN, SYDVKM. The CDR3 sequence is 14 residues long. The CDR3 spells CATPPDVGRDGYTF. CDR3 bases: TGTGCCACTCCCCCGGACGTCGGGAGGGATGGCTACACCTTC.

This chain joins TRBV25-1 and TRBJ2-1, with 9 bases aligning to TRBD2. Germline CDR1 is MGHDK and CDR2 is SYGVNS. The CDR3 totals 14 residues. V lost 4 bases, J lost 9 bases, and 7 bases stayed unmatched. The CDR3: CASSAAGGPVEQFF. The DNA for the CDR3 is TGTGCCAGCAGTGCGGCGGGAGGGCCGGTTGAGCAGTTCTTC.

V usage is TRBV21-1 and J usage is TRBJ2-7; the table's D call TRBD2 went unverified against the DNA. TRBV21-1 is deemed a pseudogene. The CDR3 contains 13 residues. The CDR3 coding sequence is TGTGCCAGCACAACGATCACTTCCTACGAGCAGTACTTC. This sequence encodes CASTTITSYEQYF.

The chain joins TRBV6-5 to TRBJ2-7; 9 bases align to TRBD1. The germline V gene has CDR1 MNHEY and CDR2 SVGAGI. The CDR3 runs to 15 residues. The J segment lost 7 bases and the V segment lost 8 bases, leaving 15 bases of the junction unmatched. CDR3 loop: CASARLTGGYGEQYF. In DNA form, the CDR3 reads TGTGCCAGCGCCCGATTGACAGGGGGGTACGGGGAGCAGTACTTC.

This clone was seen a single time. The gene calls are TRBV7-6 and TRBJ2-3, with D possibly matching TRBD2 (5 bases). Germline loops: CDR1 SGHVS, CDR2 FNYEAQ. This CDR3 region has 14 residues. Trimming left V 2 bases short and J 6 bases short, with 12 bases between. For the CDR3, the DNA is TGTGCCAGCAGCTTATCCGGGAAGGCGGATACGCAGTATTTT. It encodes CASSLSGKADTQYF.

The genes are TRBV9 and TRBJ2-3; the match to TRBD2 covers 10 bases. V dropped 4 bases and J dropped 3; count of bases not matched to a gene: 8. CDR1 is SGDLS and CDR2 is YYNGEE in the germline V gene. The CDR3 extends over 16 amino acids. The CDR3 region is CASSPGLAARTDTQYF. The DNA for the CDR3 is TGTGCCAGCAGCCCCGGACTAGCGGCGCGGACAGATACGCAGTATTTT.

J is TRBJ2-5 and V is TRBV5-1; D unclear. The CDR3 contains 14 residues. V lost 7 bases to trimming and J lost 5 bases, with 18 bases between them. CDR1 SGHRS and CDR2 YFSETQ come from the germline V gene. The CDR3 protein is CASSHPGPAETQYF. CDR3 nucleotides: TGCGCCAGCTCCCACCCCGGCCCAGCGGAGACCCAGTACTTC.

The V and J genes are TRBV4-3 and TRBJ2-1, with 10 positions matching TRBD1. The germline V gene encodes CDR1 LGHNA and CDR2 YSLEER. The CDR3 sequence is 16 residues long. V dropped 1 base and J dropped 10; count of bases not matched to a gene: 10. CDR3 in amino acids: CASSQGVTGGQREQFF. The CDR3 nucleotides are TGCGCCAGCAGCCAAGGTGTGACAGGGGGCCAACGGGAGCAGTTCTTC.

The chain couples TRBV19 to TRBJ1-6; TRBD1 is a possible D gene (6 bases). Germline loops: CDR1 LNHDA, CDR2 SQIVND (reference sequence). V was shortened by 5 bases and J by 6 bases, with 17 bases between the two germline ends. The CDR3 runs 16 residues. The CDR3 DNA sequence: TGTGCCAGTAGTGGAGGGGGGGGAATGAGTAATTCACCCCTCCACTTT. It specifies CASSGGGGMSNSPLHF.

This clone occurred many times. The chain employs TRBV30 and TRBJ1-5; D remains unclear. CDR1 is GTSNPN, CDR2 SVGIG, per germline (reference sequence). This CDR3 spans 14 amino acids. With 1 base removed from V and 2 bases from J, the gap between germline ends came to 9 bases. CDR3 amino acids: CAWSEGEGNQPQHF. CDR3 coding DNA: TGTGCCTGGAGTGAGGGAGAGGGCAATCAGCCCCAGCATTTT.

Only a few counts were recorded for this clone. The V gene is TRBV7-8, the J gene TRBJ1-6; TRBD1 is a possible D gene (6 bases). Germline lookup yields CDR1 SGHVS and CDR2 FQNEAQ. The CDR3 covers 19 residues. V was shortened by 2 bases and J by 0 bases, with 17 bases between the two germline ends. CDR3 amino acids: CASSLIRGGRSSYNSPLHF. The CDR3 region has the DNA TGTGCCAGCAGCTTAATAAGGGGGGGACGCAGCTCCTATAATTCACCCCTCCACTTT.

The V call is TRBV28, the J call TRBJ2-7, with D possibly being TRBD2 (5 bases). The germline V and J ends were trimmed by 5 bases and 4 bases, with 9 bases remaining between them. The germline V gene encodes CDR1 MDHEN and CDR2 SYDVKM. This CDR3 has 12 amino acids. CDR3 bases: TGTGCCAGCAGTCCTCGAGGGTACGAGCAGTACTTC. Its translation is CASSPRGYEQYF.

J is TRBJ2-7 and V is TRBV11-3; 7 bases match TRBD1. The germline gives CDR1 SGHNT, CDR2 YENEEA. The junction had 9 bases not matched to a gene; V was cut back by 5 bases and J by 2 bases. CDR3 size: 15 residues. The CDR3 sequence is CASSLGAGGAYEQYF. CDR3 coding DNA: TGTGCCAGCAGCCTTGGGGCAGGGGGAGCCTACGAGCAGTACTTC.

The chain combines TRBV19 with TRBJ1-1; TRBD1 might be the D (6 bases). V was clipped by 3 bases and J by 1 base, with 12 bases between them. CDR1 is LNHDA and CDR2 is SQIVND in the germline V gene (reference sequence). CDR3 length equals 15 residues. The CDR3 DNA sequence: TGTGCCAGTAGTATCCTTGGACAGAAGAACACTGAAGCTTTCTTT. Its protein is CASSILGQKNTEAFF.

This clone was counted a few times. This CDR3 reads CASSVGPGGAGNYGYTF. The DNA for the CDR3 is TGTGCCAGCAGCGTAGGGCCAGGGGGCGCTGGAAACTATGGCTACACCTTC. V gene TRBV9 combines with J gene TRBJ1-2; 8 bases fit TRBD1. Per the germline V gene, CDR1 is SGDLS and CDR2 is YYNGEE. This CDR3 is 17 amino acids long. The trim removed 0 bases at V and 2 bases at J, leaving 9 bases unmatched.

CDR3 sequence reads: CASSLFGRAYGYTF. The CDR3 DNA reads as TGTGCCAGCAGTTTATTTGGGAGGGCCTATGGCTACACCTTC. The rearrangement uses TRBV28 and TRBJ1-2; no clear D gene. V was pared by 1 base and J by 4 bases, with 10 bases between. CDR1 MDHEN and CDR2 SYDVKM come from the germline V gene. The CDR3 is 14 amino acids.

V gene TRBV6-1 combines with J gene TRBJ1-1, with D hard to call. With 2 bases removed from V and 2 bases from J, the gap between germline ends came to 12 bases. This CDR3 spans 15 amino acids. Germline lookup yields CDR1 MNHNS and CDR2 SASEGT. CDR3 in amino acids: CASSEWAVLNTEAFF. CDR3 DNA: TGTGCCAGCAGTGAATGGGCCGTTTTAAACACTGAAGCTTTCTTT.

The chain is built from TRBV28 and TRBJ1-5; TRBD1 matches 9 bases. The CDR3 loop spans 15 amino acids. V shed 3 bases and J 5 bases; nucleotides not matched to a gene: 5. Looked up from germline, CDR1 is MDHEN and CDR2 is SYDVKM. This CDR3 is CASSFGQGSHQPQHF. The DNA for the CDR3 is TGTGCCAGCAGTTTCGGACAGGGGAGCCATCAGCCCCAGCATTTT. The variable domain in full, completed from reference TRBV28 and TRBJ1-5, reads DVKVTQSSRYLVKRTGEKVFLECVQDMDHENMFWYRQDPGLGLRLIYFSYDVKMKEKGDIPEGYSVSREKKERFSLILESASTNQTSMYLCASSFGQGSHQPQHFGDGTRLSIL.

The chain employs TRBV10-3 and TRBJ2-1, with D maybe TRBD1 (6 bases). The CDR3 is 10 amino acids. Germline CDR1 reads ENHRY; CDR2 reads SYGVKD. Trimming removed 8 bases from V and 8 bases from J, with 7 bases in between. CDR3 region: CAIGGDEQFF. Here the CDR3 DNA reads TGTGCCATCGGGGGCGATGAGCAGTTCTTC.

V usage is TRBV27 and J usage is TRBJ1-2, with D possibly TRBD1 on 5 matching bases. The CDR3 has 13 residues. The V end was cut by 5 bases, the J end by 2 bases, with 9 bases between. Germline V CDR1 and CDR2: MNHEY, SMNVEV (reference sequence). For the CDR3, the DNA is TGTGCCAGCAGTCCTCAGGGCAACTATGGCTACACCTTC. Translation gives CASSPQGNYGYTF.

This clone was counted a few times. The DNA of the CDR3 is TGTGCCAGCAGCGTAGACGGACAGACAACCTACGAGCAGTACTTC. Its translation: CASSVDGQTTYEQYF. The chain uses TRBV9 and TRBJ2-7; TRBD1 might be the D (6 bases). From germline, CDR1 is SGDLS and CDR2 YYNGEE. Trimming took 0 bases from V and 2 from J, leaving 12 bases between them. The CDR3 covers 15 residues.

The rearrangement joins TRBV4-1 to TRBJ1-3; TRBD1 matches at 7 bases. Germline-derived CDR1 and CDR2 are MGHRA and YSYEKL. The CDR3 extends over 16 amino acids. V lost 6 bases, J lost 2 bases, and 10 bases stayed unmatched. The CDR3 DNA is TGCGCCAGCAGTCGTGATCCAGGGGGAACTGGAAACACCATATATTTT. Protein: CASSRDPGGTGNTIYF.

This chain links TRBV11-2 with TRBJ1-4, with 8 bases matching TRBD1. Trimming cost V 8 bases and J 6 bases; bases outside gene matches: 11. The CDR3 has 15 amino acids. Germline CDR1 is SGHAT and CDR2 is FQNNGV. CDR3 in DNA: TGTGCCAGCTCCTCCATCAGGGGGCGGGATGAAAAACTGTTTTTT. Amino acids: CASSSIRGRDEKLFF.

The J gene is TRBJ2-1, the V gene TRBV24-1; 7 bases are shared with TRBD1. The CDR3 spans 13 residues. J was trimmed by 3 bases and V by 10 bases; bases with no gene match: 5. The germline V gene encodes CDR1 KGHDR and CDR2 SFDVKD. CDR3 region: CATWDSLYNEQFF. In nucleotides, the CDR3 is TGTGCCACTTGGGACAGTCTCTACAATGAGCAGTTCTTC.